This TCR beta chain was sequenced in a study of blood T cell repertoires in COVID-19. Study-level information: COVID-19 samples from acute and convalescent phases originated in the United States, Italy and Spain. T cells, B-cell-depleted T cells, or PBMCs provided the cDNA or gDNA that served as material.

Authors' analysis steps: By means of reference gene primer amplification, nucleated cell counts were estimated. Using immunoSEQ multiplex PCR, the repertoire was profiled, and TCRdb retains in-frame clones only, with some absent. The D gene and trimming were derived from the DNA, and the V and J assignments and clone size from that table. The sample has 250,000 or so clones; around nine tenths are singletons. This clone was observed once. The origin of this receptor is a man in his forties with active or convalescent COVID-19. The specimen sequenced was peripheral blood.

For the CDR3, the DNA is TGTGCTAGTGACCACCCCCGGGGCAGGGGGCGAGATACTGAAGCTTTCTTT. Its translation: CASDHPRGRGRDTEAFF. This sequence joins TRBV12-5 and TRBJ1-1, with 8 bases aligning to TRBD1. The length of the CDR3 is 17 residues. The J segment lost 5 bases and the V segment lost 7 bases, leaving 18 bases of the junction unmatched. CDR1 and CDR2 (germline): LGHNT, FRNRAP.